These 28 T cell receptor beta chains were sequenced from one sample in a study of tumor and adjacent non-tumor tissue in lung cancer. Three rounds of nested PCR, following a modified ARM-PCR protocol, produced the TCRbeta library. Using its own MiXCR run on the multiplex PCR reads, TCRdb lists one record per CDR3 protein. Of fewer than 130,000 distinct CDR3 sequences listed, roughly 84% were seen once; the top ten hold about 22%. The template was RNA from unsorted bulk tissue. The sequencing input was lung tumor tissue. These receptors were taken from a man aged 65-85 years with non-small cell lung cancer.

As for this clonotype: Germline is not matched at one junction end, which may reflect a read error. This chain uses TRBV14 with TRBJ2-1, with D possibly called TRBD1 or TRBD2 (5 bases each). The CDR3 runs 14 residues. Germline values: CDR1 SGHDN, CDR2 FVKESK. Here the CDR3 DNA reads TGTGTCAGCAGCCAGTGGGGAGAGGGGCGTGAGCAGTTCTTC. Translation gives CVSSQWGEGREQFF.

In the case of this clonotype: No conserved phenylalanine or tryptophan is present at the end of the CDR3, so a read error is the likely explanation. It is unclear where the CDR3 begins or ends on the DNA, so no DNA is shown, and the CDR3 is as TCRdb lists it. The V and J genes are TRBV6-2 or TRBV6-3 and TRBJ1-2; whether TRBD1, the table's D call, matches the DNA was not checked. The CDR3 is 15 residues long, ends included. CDR1 is MNHEY and CDR2 is SVGEGT in the germline V gene. The CDR3 reads CASSHPGQKNYGYTL.

Of note for this clonotype: Germline and junction disagree at one end, which may indicate a read error. J is TRBJ1-6 and V is TRBV12-3 or TRBV12-4; no clear D. The CDR3 is 14 amino acids. The DNA for the CDR3 is TGTGCCAGCAATCGGATAGTCTATAATTCACCCCTCCACTTC. Amino acids: CASNRIVYNSPLHF.

On this clonotype: One end of the junction is discordant with germline, which a read error may explain. V and J are TRBV4-2 and TRBJ2-5, with a possible D match to TRBD2 (5 bases). Germline V CDR1 and CDR2: LGHNA, YNFKEQ. This CDR3 is 13 amino acids long. CDR3 sequence reads: CASSQASKETQHF. CDR3 sequence (DNA): TGTGCCAGCAGCCAAGCTAGCAAAGAGACCCAGCACTTC.

Concerning this clonotype itself: A read error may account for a junction end that differs from germline. The chain links TRBV14 to TRBJ1-2; D not certain. Germline loops: CDR1 SGHDN, CDR2 FVKESK. The CDR3 sequence is 13 residues long. CDR3 DNA: TGTGCCAGCAGCCAAACATATTTAGATTGCCACATCTTC. It yields the protein CASSQTYLDCHIF.

The rearrangement joins TRBV10-3 to TRBJ2-7; D possibly corresponds to TRBD2 (6 bases). Germline V gene data show CDR1 as ENHRY and CDR2 as SYGVKD. The CDR3 length is 14 residues. With 7 bases removed from V and 10 bases from J, the gap between germline ends came to 23 bases. The CDR3: CAIKETRENGDQYF. The CDR3 nucleotides are TGTGCCATCAAGGAGACGCGGGAAAATGGAGACCAGTACTTC.

Notes on this clonotype: The junction does not match germline at one end; this may be a read error. V is TRBV6-5 and J is TRBJ1-2; tentatively, D is TRBD1 (5 bases). CDR3 length: 17 amino acids. CDR1 MNHEY and CDR2 SVGAGI come from the germline V gene. CDR3 region: CGSSYLRGGGINYGYTF. CDR3 nucleotides: TGTGGCAGCAGTTACTTACGTGGTGGGGGAATCAACTATGGCTACACCTTC.

In the case of this clonotype: The junction does not match germline at one end; this may be a read error. V and J are TRBV4-2 and TRBJ2-2; no definite D call. In germline, CDR1 is LGHNA, CDR2 YNFKEQ. The CDR3 has 13 amino acids. The CDR3 sequence: CASSQDPTRELFF. CDR3 sequence (DNA): TGTGCTAGCAGCCAAGATCCAACCAGGGAGCTGTTTTTT.

This clonotype occurred many times. One end of the junction fails to match germline, which may point to a read error. V usage is TRBV2 and J usage is TRBJ2-7; unclear D gene. Germline CDR1 reads SNHLY; CDR2 reads FYNNEI. The CDR3 spans 13 residues. Here the CDR3 DNA reads TGTGCCAGCAGTGAAGAGGCGGAATACGAGGAGTACTTC. Encoded protein: CASSEEAEYEEYF.

Comment on this clonotype: The germline gene is not matched at one end of the junction; a read error may be the cause. This chain connects TRBV10-3 to TRBJ2-1, with D perhaps assigned TRBD1 or TRBD2 (5 bases each). The CDR3 length is 15 residues. The germline V gene has CDR1 ENHRY and CDR2 SYGVKD. This chain's CDR3 is CAISEYRDPYNEQFF. The CDR3 DNA follows: TGTGCTATCAGTGAGTACCGGGACCCCTACAATGAGCAGTTCTTC.

On this clonotype: A read error may explain this, as a much larger clone is one base away. The V and J genes are TRBV5-1 and TRBJ2-7; no clear D. Germline V gene data show CDR1 as SGHRS and CDR2 as YFSETQ. The CDR3 has 18 residues. This CDR3 is CANSFSVAVDPFSYEQYF. The CDR3 bases are TGCGCCAACAGCTTCTCCGTGGCCGTCGACCCTTTCTCCTACGAGCAGTACTTC. The full variable domain, in which reference TRBV5-1 and TRBJ2-7 provide the parts outside the CDR3, is KAGVTQTPRYLIKTRGQQVTLSCSPISGHRSVSWYQQTPGQGLQFLFEYFSETQRNKGNFPGRFSGRQFSNSRSEMNVSTLELGDSALYLCANSFSVAVDPFSYEQYFGPGTRLTVT.

The chain has TRBV28 and TRBJ2-1, with 10 positions matching TRBD2. The V and J ends lost 1 base and 9 bases, in that order; junction bases with no gene match: 6. The CDR3 is 15 amino acids. Germline V lookup: CDR1 MDHEN, CDR2 SYDVKM. CDR3 loop: CASSLLAGGQCEQFF. The CDR3 DNA reads as TGTGCCAGCAGTTTATTAGCGGGAGGTCAATGTGAGCAGTTCTTC.

The chain combines TRBV20-1 with TRBJ2-5, with D possibly TRBD1 on 7 matching bases. Germline V gives CDR1 DFQATT, CDR2 SNEGSKA (reference sequence). This CDR3 comprises 16 residues. The V gene lost 0 bases and the J gene lost 6 bases, with 20 bases spanning the gap. The CDR3 sequence: CSARDPGGDRAKTQYF. The CDR3 DNA reads TGCAGTGCTAGAGATCCTGGAGGGGACAGAGCGAAGACCCAGTACTTC.

This clonotype was counted a single time. J is TRBJ2-2 and V is TRBV7-8; D not certain. The CDR3 spans 15 residues. Germline V gives CDR1 SGHVS, CDR2 FQNEAQ. V lost 1 base and J 5 bases, leaving 11 bases between the germline ends. The CDR3: CASSLVAVKTGELFF. CDR3 DNA: TGTGCCAGCAGCTTAGTAGCCGTGAAGACCGGGGAGCTGTTTTTT. The whole variable domain, remainder taken from reference TRBV7-8 and TRBJ2-2, is GAGVSQSPRYKVAKRGQDVALRCDPISGHVSLFWYQQALGQGPEFLTYFQNEAQLDKSGLPSDRFFAERPEGSVSTLKIQRTQQEDSAVYLCASSLVAVKTGELFFGEGSRLTVL.

As to this clonotype: An end of the junction differs from the germline gene, which may be a read error. The chain links TRBV11-2 to TRBJ2-5, with TRBD2 matching 8 bases. The CDR3 has 17 amino acids. The V gene's germline CDR1 is SGHAT and CDR2 FQNNGV. Written as DNA, the CDR3 is TGTGCCAGCAGCATAGGGACTAGTCGGGAATTCGGGGGGACCCAGTATTTC. This gives the protein CASSIGTSREFGGTQYF.

Comment on this clonotype: One end of the junction fails to match germline, which may point to a read error. The rearrangement joins TRBV29-1 to TRBJ2-3, with D possibly matching TRBD1 (6 bases). Germline-derived CDR1 and CDR2 are SQVTM and ANQGSEA. The CDR3 loop spans 14 amino acids. CDR3 sequence reads: CSIDRPQGTHMQYF. In DNA form, the CDR3 reads TGTAGCATCGACAGGCCGCAGGGCACACATATGCAGTATTTT.

This clonotype came up a few times. This may be a read error, as it is one base from a much larger clone. The chain carries TRBV24-1 and TRBJ1-1; possibly TRBD1 for D (6 bases). The CDR3 extends over 11 amino acids. CDR1 and CDR2 from the germline V gene are KGHDR and SFDVKD. With 11 bases removed from V and 7 bases from J, the gap between germline ends came to 13 bases. Written as DNA, the CDR3 is TGTGCCAGCTCAAACAGGGATGAAGCTTTCTTT. It encodes CASSNRDEAFF.

Comment on this clonotype: The junction departs from the called germline gene at one end, perhaps through a read error. V and J are TRBV7-9 and TRBJ1-1; 9 bases align to TRBD1. The CDR3 is made up of 12 amino acids. CDR1 and CDR2 from the germline V gene are SEHNR and FQNEAQ (reference sequence). In nucleotides, the CDR3 is TGTGCCAGCAGCCCCGGGACAGGGACCGCTCTCTTT. Protein product: CASSPGTGTALF.

As to this clonotype: Given the absence of the conserved phenylalanine or tryptophan at the CDR3 end, a read error is likely. J is TRBJ2-3 and V is TRBV30; 11 bases are a match to TRBD2. CDR1 and CDR2 (germline): GTSNPN, SVGIG (reference sequence). The junction had 10 bases not matched to a gene; V was cut back by 5 bases and J by 0 bases. The CDR3 loop spans 17 amino acids. CDR3 protein: CAWAPLRTSGSTDTQYL. In DNA form, the CDR3 reads TGTGCCTGGGCCCCTCTCAGGACTAGCGGGAGCACAGATACGCAGTATCTT.

This clonotype was picked up many times. The chain carries TRBV5-4 and TRBJ2-3, with TRBD1 matching 8 bases. The germline gives CDR1 SGHNT, CDR2 YYREEE (reference sequence). CDR3 length: 18 amino acids. The ends lost 3 bases at V and 1 base at J; junction bases unmatched: 13. The CDR3 here is CASSSGTGPQVRTDTQYF. As DNA, the CDR3 is TGTGCCAGCAGCTCGGGGACAGGTCCCCAGGTTCGCACAGATACGCAGTATTTT.

On this clonotype: Because it lacks the conserved phenylalanine or tryptophan at the end, this CDR3 is likely a read error. V usage is TRBV6-1 and J usage is TRBJ1-5; no reliable D call. CDR3 size: 12 residues. The germline CDR1 and CDR2 sequences are MNHNS and SASEGT. The CDR3, as DNA: TGTGCCAGTTGGATAGGGAATCCGCCCCAGCATTTA. Translated, it gives CASWIGNPPQHL.

Regarding this clonotype: This may be a read error, as it is one base from a much larger clone. The V call is TRBV29-1, the J call TRBJ2-4, with D tentatively TRBD2 (7 bases). CDR1 and CDR2 from the germline V gene are SQVTM and ANQGSEA. This CDR3 is 15 amino acids long. This CDR3 reads CSVAPIGGRANIKYF. The CDR3 DNA reads TGCAGCGTTGCCCCGATCGGGGGGCGGGCAAACATTAAGTACTTC.

A note on this clonotype: A much larger clone differs from this one at a single base, so this may be a read error. The rearrangement links TRBV4-1 to TRBJ1-4, with 7 nucleotides matching TRBD1. In germline, CDR1 is MGHRA, CDR2 YSYEKL. The CDR3 is 15 residues long. J lost 0 bases, V lost 7 bases, and 5 bases had no gene match. The CDR3 DNA sequence: TGCGCCAGCAAACGGGACAGAACAACTAATGAAAAACTGTTTTTT. Its protein product is CASKRDRTTNEKLFF.

For this clonotype: A read error may account for a junction end that differs from germline. The chain is built from TRBV5-5 and TRBJ1-1; D uncertain. This CDR3 is 13 amino acids long. Germline CDR1 and CDR2: SGHKS and YYEKEE (reference sequence). The CDR3 bases are TGTGCCAGCAGCTTGAACCTTAACACTGAAGCTCTCTTT. It specifies CASSLNLNTEALF.

This rearrangement joins TRBV4-1 to TRBJ1-1, with 10 bases identical to TRBD1. V shed 4 bases and J 13 bases; nucleotides not matched to a gene: 24. Germline CDR1 reads MGHRA; CDR2 reads YSYEKL. The CDR3 loop spans 18 amino acids. The CDR3 DNA follows: TGCGCCAGCAGCCGAGACGGTGCCGACAGGGGGCAATACACTGAAATTTTCTTT. Translated, it gives CASSRDGADRGQYTEIFF.

This clonotype was counted a single time. Lacking the conserved final phenylalanine or tryptophan, this CDR3 likely reflects a read error. The DNA is left out, because the CDR3 cannot be placed on it with certainty; the CDR3 is given as TCRdb lists it. The chain employs TRBV6-5 and TRBJ1-4; the table names TRBD1, a call not compared with the DNA. Looked up from germline, CDR1 is MNHEY and CDR2 is SVGAGI. The CDR3 spans 15 amino acids, including both terminal residues. The CDR3 here is CASRPGQRRGEKQFL.

This clonotype was found many times. A read error may account for a junction end that differs from germline. This chain uses TRBV5-6 with TRBJ2-1, with D perhaps being TRBD1 or TRBD2 (5 bases each). The germline V gene has CDR1 SGHDT and CDR2 YYEEEE. The CDR3 is 12 residues long. The CDR3 coding sequence is TGTGCCAGCAGCTATGGGGACCATGAGCAGTCCTTC. This gives the protein CASSYGDHEQSF.

About this clonotype: Given the absence of the conserved phenylalanine or tryptophan at the CDR3 end, a read error is likely. This chain connects TRBV20-1 to TRBJ2-3, with D perhaps given as TRBD1 or TRBD2 (5 bases each). The germline CDR1 and CDR2 sequences are DFQATT and SNEGSKA (reference sequence). V dropped 7 bases and J dropped 6 bases, with 14 bases sitting between them. The CDR3 length is 12 residues. CDR3 sequence reads: CSGTREWDTQYL. CDR3 in DNA: TGCAGTGGTACCAGGGAGTGGGATACGCAGTATCTT.